This T cell receptor beta chain was sequenced during a study of blood T cells in healthy people across ages. Study at large: T cells yielded about one barcoded beta molecule per two cells through template switching.

The CDR3 is made up of 13 amino acids. Trimming cost V 7 bases and J 5 bases; bases outside gene matches: 6. The germline V gene encodes CDR1 ENHRY and CDR2 SYGVKD. Primed by a sample-barcoded 5' primer and a J-beta primer mix, a second PCR proceeded for about 6 to 11 cycles. MiXCR, run by TCRdb on the 5' RACE reads, gives a single entry per CDR3 protein. The sample has approximately 1.5 million distinct CDR3 sequences; about 42% are singletons. Sequencing used blood. The sequence was collected from a woman under 30 in good health. The chain has TRBV10-3 and TRBJ2-7; 9 bases map to TRBD1. In DNA form, the CDR3 reads TGTGCCATCAATAGCGGACAGGGGAACGAGCAGTACTTC. It specifies CAINSGQGNEQYF.